The clone carrying this T cell receptor (beta chain) was detected once. This specimen comes from a study of blood T cell repertoires in COVID-19. The CDR3 runs to 16 residues. CDR1 is SGHVS and CDR2 is FNYEAQ in the germline V gene. Deletions cut 5 bases from V and 0 bases from J, with 14 bases between. Only in-frame clones appear in the TCRdb table, and some are missing; sequencing was by immunoSEQ multiplex PCR. The sample holds 70,000 or so clones, just over 90% seen once. The clonotype comes from a woman younger than 30 with acute or convalescent COVID-19. Sequencing input: peripheral blood. The chain recombines TRBV7-6 with TRBJ2-1; perhaps TRBD1 as D (5 bases). CDR3 protein: CASSPMGRRSYNEQFF. CDR3 nucleotide sequence: TGTGCCAGCAGCCCGATGGGGCGCCGCTCCTACAATGAGCAGTTCTTC.